The clone carrying this T cell receptor beta chain was counted between two and nine times. Its antigen is currently unknown. This entry is derived from a study of regulatory T cells in long-lasting Graves disease. Arm-PCR with iRepertoire HTBI primers amplified the CDR3 regions for these TCR beta libraries. From the multiplex PCR reads, TCRdb called clonotypes with MiXCR, one entry per CDR3 protein. The profile shows over 350,000 distinct CDR3 sequences, 12% to 15% of them singletons. The time point here: newly diagnosed GD, antithyroid drugs for less than 3 months. The TCR library used RNA extracted from PBMCs. Study findings and constraints: Favored usage of TRBV28, TRBJ1-2 and TRBJ2-5 was recorded in persistent disease.

CDR1 SGHVS and CDR2 FQNEAQ come from the germline V gene. The CDR3 is 12 residues long. V gave up 5 bases and J gave up 6 bases, with 11 bases separating them. The same specimen was also included in a second study, on T cells in Graves' hyperthyroidism and ophthalmopathy. According to that study: The diagnostic basis comprised clinical symptoms, serum thyroxine and TRAb, thyroid ultrasound and orbital computed tomography. A first-round RT-PCR of the TCR CDR3 used the HTBI primer set.

The specimen comprised peripheral blood mononuclear cells (PBMCs), sampled at new diagnosis, from a patient treated with antithyroid drugs. The source of this sequence is a woman in her forties or fifties with Graves disease. This chain uses TRBV7-8 with TRBJ2-7; the D is unclear. This CDR3 reads CASSPQTSEQYF. DNA of the CDR3: TGTGCCAGCAGCCCCCAGACTTCCGAGCAGTACTTC.